The 6 T cell receptor beta chains in this list originate from one sample, sequenced in a study of blood T cell repertoires in COVID-19. TCRdb keeps only in-frame clones here, not all; method: immunoSEQ multiplex PCR. The sample records around 500,000 clones, 80% to 90% being singletons. Sequencing was done on a sample of peripheral blood. The receptors were gathered from a human donor in a cohort sampled during active COVID-19.

The V gene is TRBV7-9, the J gene TRBJ1-1; D is possibly TRBD1 (6 bases). V was trimmed by 5 bases and J by 0 bases, leaving 16 bases between them. This CDR3 comprises 16 residues. Germline V CDR1 and CDR2: SEHNR, FQNEAQ (reference sequence). The CDR3 region is CASSPRGDRLNTEAFF. Here the CDR3 DNA reads TGTGCCAGCAGCCCCAGGGGTGACCGCCTGAACACTGAAGCTTTCTTT.

This clone was seen only once. V gene TRBV18 combines with J gene TRBJ2-1; tentative D call: TRBD2 (6 bases). The ends were cut back, 7 bases at V and 7 bases at J, with 11 bases in the middle. This CDR3 spans 12 amino acids. Germline V gene data show CDR1 as KGHSH and CDR2 as LQKENI. CDR3 loop: CASLDGRNEQFF. The CDR3, as DNA: TGTGCCAGCTTGGACGGGAGAAATGAGCAGTTCTTC.

The chain joins TRBV15 to TRBJ2-7, with D possibly TRBD2 on 6 matching bases. The CDR3 has 14 amino acids. Germline V gene sequence: CDR1 LNHNV, CDR2 YYDKDF (reference sequence). Trimming removed 3 bases from V and 3 bases from J, with 12 bases in between. Here the CDR3 reads CATSRGGDDYEQYF. CDR3 DNA sequence: TGTGCCACCAGCAGGGGCGGGGACGACTACGAGCAGTACTTC.

This clone was seen more than once but under ten times. J is TRBJ1-5 and V is TRBV19; 9 bases line up with TRBD1. The V gene's germline CDR1 is LNHDA and CDR2 SQIVND (reference sequence). The J segment lost 2 bases and the V segment lost 5 bases, leaving 4 bases of the junction unmatched. The CDR3 spans 15 residues. CDR3 region: CASSFRQGGNQPQHF. DNA of the CDR3: TGTGCCAGTAGTTTCCGACAGGGGGGCAATCAGCCCCAGCATTTT.

The rearrangement joins TRBV30 to TRBJ1-2, with 9 bases aligning to TRBD1. This CDR3 spans 16 amino acids. Looked up from germline, CDR1 is GTSNPN and CDR2 is SVGIG (reference sequence). Trimming took 4 bases from V and 4 from J; bases not matched to a gene: 13. CDR3 amino acids: CAWTGTGTWRSYGYTF. The DNA of the CDR3 is TGTGCCTGGACCGGGACAGGGACTTGGAGGAGCTATGGCTACACCTTC.

The V gene is TRBV5-8, the J gene TRBJ2-1; possibly TRBD2 for D (7 bases). The germline gives CDR1 SGHTS, CDR2 YDEGEE. The CDR3 sequence is 13 residues long. Trimming removed 2 bases at V and 7 bases at J, with 10 bases between. CDR3 DNA: TGTGCCAGCAGCTTTAGGGGGGGGAATGAGCAGTTCTTC. As protein: CASSFRGGNEQFF.